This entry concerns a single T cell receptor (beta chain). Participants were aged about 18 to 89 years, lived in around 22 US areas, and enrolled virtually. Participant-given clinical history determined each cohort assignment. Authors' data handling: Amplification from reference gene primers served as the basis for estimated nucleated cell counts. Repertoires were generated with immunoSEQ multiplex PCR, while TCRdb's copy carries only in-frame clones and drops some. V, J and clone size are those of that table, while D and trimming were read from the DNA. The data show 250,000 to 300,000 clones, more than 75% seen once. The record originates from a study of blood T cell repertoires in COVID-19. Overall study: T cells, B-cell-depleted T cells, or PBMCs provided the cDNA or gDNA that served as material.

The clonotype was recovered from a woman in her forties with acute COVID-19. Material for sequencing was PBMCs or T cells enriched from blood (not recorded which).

DNA of the CDR3: TGTGCCAGCAGCCTAACGAGCGGTCCCGGGGAGCTGTTTTTT. Translated: CASSLTSGPGELFF. This chain connects TRBV9 to TRBJ2-2, with a weak D call TRBD2 (5 bases). The CDR3 loop spans 14 amino acids. Deletions cut 4 bases from V and 6 bases from J, with 13 bases between. CDR1 and CDR2 from the germline V gene are SGDLS and YYNGEE.